The TCR beta chain described here comes from a study of post-analysis software for immune sequencing data (dated by TCRdb to 2015 to 2017). A note on the overall study: Relapsing-remitting, secondary progressive and progressive-relapsing multiple sclerosis were recorded as disease courses, and subtype annotation was lacking for some patients. The patient repertoires were set against approximately 10 previously published healthy control repertoires from donors whose ages ranged from 6 to 25 years. A subset of samples was prepared in parallel using single-end sample barcoding, then pooled and co-amplified after Illumina adapter ligation. Overall study results and their limits: Significantly higher frequencies in patients than in controls were found for roughly 5 TRBV segments, including TRBV5-6, TRBV5-1 and TRBV20-1. Strong co-clustering of samples prepared in the same batch was shown by direct clustering with F measure, prompting a batch-effect correction. The control group was slightly older than the multiple sclerosis patient group. Normalized Chao1 diversity was significantly lower in multiple sclerosis patients than controls, suggesting substantial peripheral T-cell clonal expansion.

This clonotype came up many times. Its antigen is unknown. No base quality information exists; no much larger clone differs at one position. TCR beta repertoires were profiled from peripheral blood of roughly twelve young patients with multiple sclerosis to demonstrate the VDJtools post-analysis software. The multiple sclerosis patients were children and adolescents between roughly 6 and 16 years of age. Libraries were built with PCR. Instrument on record: Illumina HiSeq 2500. To reduce PCR and sequencing biases, unique molecular identifiers were built into the TCR beta cDNA libraries. Every 1 to 10 million input T cells yielded some 500,000 cDNA molecules, meaning each molecule approximated one T cell. The same protocol used for the earlier healthy control dataset was applied to prepare and sequence the patient libraries. Within a given batch, samples were prepared together, multiplexed and sequenced on the same HiSeq lane. The published analysis was carried out like this. Raw barcoded reads were processed with MIGEC, discarding single-read molecular identifier groups before consensus assembly and CDR3 extraction. VDJtools was used for post-analysis of the clonotype tables, with diversity normalized by down-sampling every dataset to the smallest sample size. In repertoire overlap clustering, CDR3 amino acid sequences, but not nucleotide sequences, were matched to correct batch-related cross-sample contamination. TCRdb took the public reads, trimmed them with fastp at Q25, ran MiXCR for clone calling and kept in-frame beta chains. Every distinct CDR3 protein forms one entry, paired with its most common genes and DNA. For this entry, the V and J calls and clone size follow TCRdb and not the study's own pipeline. Here the sample has about 770,000 distinct CDR3 sequences; 35% to 55% occur a single time. The ten largest clones capture just under 5% of the sample.

For this chain, trimming is 6 bases at the V end and 3 bases at the J end, and the number of junction bases without a gene match is 0. The CDR3 starts with the cysteine, ends with the phenylalanine, and has 12 residues. The CDR3 DNA has 36 bases and is translated from base 1. Here the chain combines TRBV12-3 or TRBV12-4 and TRBJ2-3, and TRBD2 aligns with 7 junction nucleotides. The sample was blood. This receptor was identified in a girl aged 5 to 17 with multiple sclerosis. Here is the DNA: TGTGCCAGCAGGGGGGGGACAGATACGCAGTATTTT. This sequence encodes CASRGGTDTQYF.